Each of the 27 T cell receptor beta chains below was sequenced from the same sample in a study of T cell responses to AZD1222 COVID-19 vaccine. TCRdb's copy holds only in-frame clones and misses some; the assay was immunoSEQ multiplex PCR. The data contain some 75,000 clones, nearly 90% of them singletons. Sequenced material: peripheral blood, taken on day 0 of AZD1222 vaccination. The receptors derive from an adult in good health.

V usage is TRBV5-1 and J usage is TRBJ2-7; D call uncertain. There are 13 residues in the CDR3. Looked up from germline, CDR1 is SGHRS and CDR2 is YFSETQ. Trimming stripped 2 bases from V and 1 base from J, with 7 bases between. Here the CDR3 reads CASSFAESYEQYF. The DNA for the CDR3 is TGCGCCAGCAGCTTTGCGGAGTCCTACGAGCAGTACTTC.

Concerning this clone itself: One end of the junction is discordant with germline, which a read error may explain. V and J are TRBV27 and TRBJ2-3; the match to TRBD2 covers 16 bases. Germline V lookup: CDR1 MNHEY, CDR2 SMNVEV (reference sequence). The CDR3 covers 14 residues. The CDR3 reads CASRTGTSGRVLNF. For the CDR3, the DNA is TGTGCCAGCAGGACCGGGACTAGCGGGAGGGTCTTGAATTTT.

This clone was seen once. The junction departs from the called germline gene at one end, perhaps through a read error. The chain couples TRBV7-9 to TRBJ2-1, with D uncertain. The germline CDR1 and CDR2 sequences are SEHNR and FQNEAQ (reference sequence). The CDR3 consists of 13 residues. In DNA form, the CDR3 reads TGTGCCAGCAACTTAGTGGCGGATAATGAGCAGTTCTTC. Protein sequence: CASNLVADNEQFF.

The chain recombines TRBV2 with TRBJ2-1; TRBD2 matches 10 bases. CDR1 SNHLY and CDR2 FYNNEI come from the germline V gene. With V trimmed by 2 bases and J by 4 bases, 5 bases remained unmatched. CDR3 length: 16 residues. Written as DNA, the CDR3 is TGTGCCAGCAGTGAATGGACTAGCGGACTATACAATGAGCAGTTCTTC. This translates into CASSEWTSGLYNEQFF.

J is TRBJ2-7 and V is TRBV29-1, with 11 bases fitting TRBD2. The CDR3 length is 15 residues. The germline CDR1 and CDR2 sequences are SQVTM and ANQGSEA. V lost 7 bases and J lost 9; bases outside the gene matches: 17. The CDR3, as DNA: TGCAGCGGCGTAGAGGGGGTATTAGCGGGAGGGGTGCAGTACTTC. Encoded protein: CSGVEGVLAGGVQYF.

This chain uses TRBV27 with TRBJ2-6, with D perhaps matching TRBD1 (7 bases). The V gene lost 5 bases and the J gene lost 1 base, with 18 bases spanning the gap. Germline V gene data show CDR1 as MNHEY and CDR2 as SMNVEV (reference sequence). The length of the CDR3 is 18 residues. CDR3 sequence (DNA): TGTGCCAGCAGTACCTACAGGGGAGGTAGATCTGGGGCCAACGTCCTGACTTTC. Translated: CASSTYRGGRSGANVLTF.

This chain uses TRBV10-2 with TRBJ1-4; TRBD1 might be the D (5 bases). The V end was cut by 8 bases, the J end by 1 base, with 8 bases between. The germline CDR1 and CDR2 sequences are WSHSY and SAAADI. This CDR3 is 13 amino acids long. DNA of the CDR3: TGCGCCAGCTCGGGGGGAACTAATGAAAAACTGTTTTTT. This codes for CASSGGTNEKLFF.

CDR3 protein: CASSLDPRPRGDGYTF. The CDR3, as DNA: TGTGCCAGCAGCTTAGACCCCAGACCGAGGGGAGATGGCTACACCTTC. This chain joins TRBV11-2 and TRBJ1-2; D possibly corresponds to TRBD1 (5 bases). Between the trimmed V and J ends, which lost 0 bases and 6 bases, there was a span of 17 bases. Germline V CDR1 and CDR2: SGHAT, FQNNGV. The CDR3 runs 16 residues.

J is TRBJ2-2 and V is TRBV28; 10 bases agree with TRBD2. With V trimmed by 6 bases and J by 6 bases, 7 bases remained unmatched. This CDR3 has 15 residues. From germline, CDR1 is MDHEN and CDR2 SYDVKM. The CDR3 here is CASRDGTSVSGELFF. The CDR3, as DNA: TGTGCCAGCAGGGACGGGACTAGCGTTTCCGGGGAGCTGTTTTTT.

V is TRBV4-2 and J is TRBJ2-7; 9 bases map to TRBD2. CDR1 LGHNA and CDR2 YNFKEQ come from the germline V gene. Trimming removed 1 base from V and 5 bases from J; junction bases left unmatched: 12. This CDR3 region has 17 residues. DNA of the CDR3: TGTGCCAGCAGCCAAGGGCAGCGGGCGGGAGGGCCGCACGAGCAGTACTTC. As protein: CASSQGQRAGGPHEQYF.

The V gene is TRBV6-6, the J gene TRBJ1-1; D not resolved. Germline V CDR1 and CDR2: MNHNY, SVGAGI (reference sequence). The CDR3 runs to 14 residues. V was trimmed by 0 bases and J by 5 bases, leaving 10 bases between them. The CDR3 region is CASSYSGGVTEAFF. The CDR3 nucleotides read TGTGCCAGCAGTTACTCGGGCGGGGTAACTGAAGCTTTCTTT.

The rearrangement links TRBV6-5 to TRBJ1-4, with D unresolved. V dropped 5 bases and J dropped 4 bases, with 14 bases sitting between them. Germline V gene data show CDR1 as MNHEY and CDR2 as SVGAGI. The CDR3 totals 15 residues. CDR3 bases: TGTGCCAGCAGTCCCAGGACGGCTGGTAATGAAAAACTGTTTTTT. Translated: CASSPRTAGNEKLFF.

In nucleotides, the CDR3 is TGTGCCAGCACCCAGGACTCCGCGACACCTTACAATGAGCAGTTCTTC. It specifies CASTQDSATPYNEQFF. J is TRBJ2-1 and V is TRBV6-4, with TRBD2 as a possible D gene (5 bases). The CDR3 is 16 residues long. Germline CDR1 and CDR2: MRHNA and SNTAGT. The germline V and J ends were trimmed by 7 bases and 4 bases, with 20 bases remaining between them.

J is TRBJ1-3 and V is TRBV5-6; D is ambiguous. This CDR3 has 17 amino acids. Germline CDR1 is SGHDT and CDR2 is YYEEEE. Trimming took off 2 bases at V and 1 base at J, with 16 bases between the two ends. The CDR3 here is CASSFTEILGSGNTIYF. CDR3 in DNA: TGTGCCAGCAGCTTTACGGAAATCCTGGGGTCTGGAAACACCATATATTTT.

This clone was found a few times. The chain is built from TRBV5-1 and TRBJ1-2; no firm D call. Germline CDR1 and CDR2: SGHRS and YFSETQ. The CDR3 has 14 residues. V lost 1 base and J lost 3, with 10 bases in between. CDR3 DNA sequence: TGCGCCAGCAGCTTGTCGCTCTGGGACTATGGCTACACCTTC. Protein: CASSLSLWDYGYTF.

This chain connects TRBV4-1 to TRBJ1-6; D gene unclear. This CDR3 is 15 amino acids long. V lost 3 bases to trimming and J lost 6 bases, with 12 bases between them. Per germline, CDR1 MGHRA and CDR2 YSYEKL. The CDR3 DNA is TGCGCCAGCAGCCAGCGGACGATCCGTAATTCACCCCTCCACTTT. Amino acid sequence: CASSQRTIRNSPLHF.

This chain connects TRBV13 to TRBJ2-5; 9 bases are a match to TRBD2. Germline-derived CDR1 and CDR2 are PRHDT and FYEKMQ (reference sequence). Unmatched junction bases numbered 9, after V lost 5 bases and J lost 2 bases. The CDR3 is made up of 16 amino acids. The CDR3 spells CASSRHSGGRQETQYF. For the CDR3, the DNA is TGTGCCAGCAGCCGTCATAGCGGGGGTCGACAAGAGACCCAGTACTTC.

This rearrangement joins TRBV11-1 to TRBJ2-7; D unresolved. V was cut by 4 bases and J by 8 bases, with 6 bases left in between. Germline assignment: CDR1 SGHAT and CDR2 FQDESV (reference sequence). CDR3 length equals 10 residues. The CDR3 spells CASSSTQQYV. The CDR3 DNA follows: TGTGCCAGCAGCTCCACCCAGCAGTACGTC.

The V gene is TRBV4-2, the J gene TRBJ1-5; TRBD1 might be the D (5 bases). The V end was cut by 0 bases, the J end by 1 base, with 10 bases between. The CDR3 length is 16 residues. The germline CDR1 and CDR2 sequences are LGHNA and YNFKEQ. The CDR3: CASSQDQGVSNQPQHF. In DNA form, the CDR3 reads TGTGCCAGCAGCCAAGACCAGGGAGTCAGCAATCAGCCCCAGCATTTT.

The chain links TRBV11-2 to TRBJ1-5; 7 bases match TRBD1. Germline loops: CDR1 SGHAT, CDR2 FQNNGV. V lost 4 bases, J lost 4 bases, and 10 bases stayed unmatched. The CDR3 sequence is 16 residues long. The CDR3 loop reads CASSSTRQGGNQPQHF. The CDR3 DNA follows: TGTGCCAGCAGCTCAACGAGGCAGGGGGGGAATCAGCCCCAGCATTTT.

The chain has TRBV4-2 and TRBJ2-5, with 10 bases lining up with TRBD2. The junction had 2 bases not matched to a gene; V was cut back by 0 bases and J by 7 bases. The CDR3 contains 14 residues. From germline, CDR1 is LGHNA and CDR2 YNFKEQ. This chain's CDR3 is CASSQDLAGGTQYF. The CDR3 region has the DNA TGTGCCAGCAGCCAAGATTTAGCGGGGGGGACCCAGTACTTC.

This rearrangement joins TRBV9 to TRBJ2-2; 11 nucleotides match TRBD2. V was clipped by 5 bases and J by 3 bases; unmatched bases: 6. The germline CDR1 and CDR2 sequences are SGDLS and YYNGEE. This CDR3 has 16 residues. The CDR3 DNA is TGTGCCAGCAGGGGTAGCGGGAGGGTTGACACCGGGGAGCTGTTTTTT. This codes for CASRGSGRVDTGELFF.

The chain links TRBV5-1 to TRBJ2-3, with 8 bases aligning to TRBD2. Germline V gene lookup returns CDR1 SGHRS and CDR2 YFSETQ. V shed 4 bases, J shed 3 bases, and the junction held 4 bases outside the gene matches. The CDR3 is 14 amino acids. DNA for the CDR3: TGCGCCAGCAGCGGCGGGGGGTGGACAGATACGCAGTATTTT. Its protein product is CASSGGGWTDTQYF.

The V and J genes are TRBV5-1 and TRBJ1-1; no clear D. V lost 1 base and J lost 2, with 12 bases in between. The CDR3 consists of 15 residues. Germline CDR1 and CDR2: SGHRS and YFSETQ. CDR3 residues: CASSLSPTSNTEAFF. The CDR3 nucleotides read TGCGCCAGCAGCTTGTCGCCAACCTCTAACACTGAAGCTTTCTTT.

There are a few counts of this clone. The V gene is TRBV18, the J gene TRBJ2-3; D perhaps matches TRBD2 (6 bases). This CDR3 region has 16 residues. CDR1 and CDR2 from the germline V gene are KGHSH and LQKENI. With 6 bases removed from V and 2 bases from J, the gap between germline ends came to 18 bases. The CDR3 loop reads CASSLLGRLVTDTQYF. CDR3 coding DNA: TGTGCCAGCTCGCTACTCGGCAGACTAGTCACAGATACGCAGTATTTT. Full variable domain (missing parts from reference TRBV18 and TRBJ2-3): NAGVMQNPRHLVRRRGQEARLRCSPMKGHSHVYWYRQLPEEGLKFMVYLQKENIIDESGMPKERFSAEFPKEGPSILRIQQVVRGDSAAYFCASSLLGRLVTDTQYFGPGTRLTVL.

This chain links TRBV2 with TRBJ1-3; D uncertain. Trimming took 6 bases from V and 0 from J, leaving 6 bases between them. Germline V gives CDR1 SNHLY, CDR2 FYNNEI. The CDR3 contains 13 residues. The CDR3 protein is CASSQDSGNTIYF. In DNA, the CDR3 is TGTGCCAGCAGCCAAGACTCTGGAAACACCATATATTTT.

The chain is built from TRBV30 and TRBJ1-2; D is uncertain. V gave up 0 bases and J gave up 2 bases, with 10 bases separating them. Germline CDR1 GTSNPN, CDR2 SVGIG (reference sequence). CDR3 length equals 14 residues. CDR3 nucleotides: TGTGCCTGGAGTGTAAACAGAATGAACTATGGCTACACCTTC. Its protein product is CAWSVNRMNYGYTF.